This is a list of T cell receptor beta chains from one sample in a study of vaccination effects on CD4 cells after COVID-19. Antigens of these TCRs are unknown. Assay: immunoSEQ multiplex PCR; the TCRdb copy retains only in-frame clones and omits some. The data contain some 49,000 clones, approximately 74% of them singletons. Source: CD4+ T cells from PBMCs cultured without peptide, taken before COVID-19 vaccination. The receptors originated from a human donor who had a prior SARS-CoV-2 infection. CDR3s include the opening cysteine and the closing phenylalanine or tryptophan. A D gene is named only where the DNA matches it firmly. The size field is filled for only some rows; it gives once, few, many or a size class.

CDR3nt,CDR3aa,d_gene,v_gene,j_gene,abundance
TGTGCCAGCAGCAGGACAGGGGGTGATGGCTACACCTTC,CASSRTGGDGYTF,TRBD1,TRBV2,TRBJ1-2,NA
TGTGCCAGCTCACCACCGTCGGGGTGGCAAGAGACCCAGTACTTC,CASSPPSGWQETQYF,NA,TRBV18,TRBJ2-5,NA
TGCGCCAGCAGCTTGGGGGGGACAGCCAACCTCTATGGCTACACCTTC,CASSLGGTANLYGYTF,TRBD1,TRBV5-1,TRBJ1-2,NA
TGTGCCAGCAGCCCCCGAAGGGGAGGCAATTCACCCCTCCACTTT,CASSPRRGGNSPLHF,NA,TRBV7-2,TRBJ1-6,few
TGTGCCAGTAGTATTGAGGACAATTCACCCCTCCACTTT,CASSIEDNSPLHF,NA,TRBV19,TRBJ1-6,few
TGTGCCAGCAGTGACAGGGGGCAAGAGACCCAGTACTTC,CASSDRGQETQYF,TRBD1,TRBV2,TRBJ2-5,once
TGTGCCAGCAGCTCTGTCCTAGAGACCCAGTACTTC,CASSSVLETQYF,NA,TRBV7-2,TRBJ2-5,NA
TGTGCCAGCAGCTTAGCAGCTTTACCCAGCGCGTACTCCTACGAGCAGTACTTC,CASSLAALPSAYSYEQYF,NA,TRBV11-3,TRBJ2-7,NA
TGTGCCAGTAGACCTTCGGGGGTCCACGAGCAGTACTTC,CASRPSGVHEQYF,NA,TRBV19,TRBJ2-7,NA
TGTGCCAGCAGTTATTCGCCAGGGCGGGACGAAAAACTGTTTTTT,CASSYSPGRDEKLFF,NA,TRBV6-6,TRBJ1-4,NA
TGTGCCAGCAGTTACTCGAGCCTAGCTATCCACGAGCAGTACTTC,CASSYSSLAIHEQYF,NA,TRBV6-5,TRBJ2-7,NA
TGTGCCAGCAGCTTAGGAAGAGCCTCCTCCTACGAGCAGTACTTC,CASSLGRASSYEQYF,NA,TRBV11-1,TRBJ2-7,NA
TGTGCCAGCAGCTTAGATCGGTCAGGAACATCCTACAATGAGCAGTTCTTC,CASSLDRSGTSYNEQFF,NA,TRBV7-3,TRBJ2-1,NA
TGTGCCAGCAGCAAAAAGACAGGCTACAATGAGCAGTTCTTC,CASSKKTGYNEQFF,NA,TRBV7-9,TRBJ2-1,NA
TGTGCCAGCAGCTTATCAGCTTTGGACACCGGGGAGCTGTTTTTT,CASSLSALDTGELFF,NA,TRBV7-3,TRBJ2-2,NA
TGTGCCAGCAGCCCCCCTTCTAGCGGAGGTAACACCGGGGAGCTGTTTTTT,CASSPPSSGGNTGELFF,TRBD2,TRBV5-4,TRBJ2-2,few
TGCGCCAGCAGCTTGGGAGATAGCTCCTACAATGAGCAGTTCTTC,CASSLGDSSYNEQFF,NA,TRBV5-1,TRBJ2-1,NA
TGTGCCACCACTCCTACAGGGGGATATAATTCACCCCTCCACTTT,CATTPTGGYNSPLHF,TRBD1,TRBV6-5,TRBJ1-6,NA
TGTGCCACCAGGGACAGACTAAACACCGGGGAGCTGTTTTTT,CATRDRLNTGELFF,TRBD1,TRBV6-5,TRBJ2-2,NA
TGTGCCAGCAGCCTCGGGACAGGGAGTTATGAAAAACTGTTTTTT,CASSLGTGSYEKLFF,TRBD1,TRBV7-2,TRBJ1-4,NA
TGTGCCAGCAGTAAGGGGTCGGCCCGCGAGCAGTACTTC,CASSKGSAREQYF,NA,TRBV27,TRBJ2-7,NA
TGTGCCAGCAGCTTAGAGCTAGCCAAAGAGACCCAGTACTTC,CASSLELAKETQYF,NA,TRBV7-9,TRBJ2-5,once
TGTGCCAGCAGCGCGGACAGCTTCTTCACCGGGGAGCTGTTTTTT,CASSADSFFTGELFF,NA,TRBV7-6,TRBJ2-2,once
TGTGCCAGCAGCGCCACTGACTACAATGAGCAGTTCTTC,CASSATDYNEQFF,NA,TRBV7-3,TRBJ2-1,NA
TGTGCCTGGCAAAACAGGGGATTGAGTAATTCACCCCTCCACTTT,CAWQNRGLSNSPLHF,TRBD1,TRBV30,TRBJ1-6,NA
TGTGCCAGCACTCTATGGACAGCGAATTCACCCCTCCACTTT,CASTLWTANSPLHF,NA,TRBV2,TRBJ1-6,few
TGTGCCAGCAGTCCCTATTCAGTGGTTGGCTACACCTTC,CASSPYSVVGYTF,NA,TRBV28,TRBJ1-2,once
TGTGCCACCAGCTTGGGACTATCCTCCTCCTCCTACGAGCAGTACTTC,CATSLGLSSSSYEQYF,TRBD2,TRBV15,TRBJ2-7,NA
TGTGCCAGCAGCTTATCTAGAGTCGGGGAGCTGTTTTTT,CASSLSRVGELFF,NA,TRBV7-2,TRBJ2-2,NA
TGCGCCAGCAGCTCATTCGGGGGTAGCCAAGAGACCCAGTACTTC,CASSSFGGSQETQYF,NA,TRBV5-1,TRBJ2-5,NA
TGTGCCAGCAGTTGGACTAGCGCCGGGGAGCTGTTTTTT,CASSWTSAGELFF,TRBD2,TRBV6-2/TRBV6-3,TRBJ2-2,NA
TGTGCCAGCAGCATCTCCGGGACAGGGGATCAGCCCCAGCATTTT,CASSISGTGDQPQHF,TRBD1,TRBV5-8,TRBJ1-5,few
TGTGCCAGCAGCCAAGACCACCAGGAGACCCAGTACTTC,CASSQDHQETQYF,NA,TRBV14,TRBJ2-5,NA
TGTGCCAGCAGCATAGCGGGGGTCCAAGAGACCCAGTACTTC,CASSIAGVQETQYF,TRBD2,TRBV25-1,TRBJ2-5,NA
TGTGCCAGCTCACCAAGGGCTCGTGGGGGTTCCTATGGCTACACCTTC,CASSPRARGGSYGYTF,NA,TRBV18,TRBJ1-2,NA
TGTGCCAGCAGCAAACGACGCGGGAGTCGGTACAATGAGCAGTTCTTC,CASSKRRGSRYNEQFF,TRBD2,TRBV11-1,TRBJ2-1,NA
TGCGCCAGCAGCGAGGGACAGGGCTCTGCAACTAATGAAAAACTGTTTTTT,CASSEGQGSATNEKLFF,TRBD1,TRBV4-3,TRBJ1-4,NA
TGTGCCAGCAGCCAACAGGGGGGCGAGAACTATGGCTACACCTTC,CASSQQGGENYGYTF,TRBD1,TRBV4-2,TRBJ1-2,once
TGTGCCAGCAGCTTAGTGGGACACCAAGAGACCCAGTACTTC,CASSLVGHQETQYF,NA,TRBV11-3,TRBJ2-5,NA
TGTGCCAGCAGCTTAGGTGGCCACTACAATGAGCAGTTCTTC,CASSLGGHYNEQFF,NA,TRBV7-8,TRBJ2-1,NA
TGTGCCAGCAGCCACGGGACAGGGCCCACTGGAAACACCATATATTTT,CASSHGTGPTGNTIYF,TRBD1,TRBV28,TRBJ1-3,once
TGTGCCAGCAGCTTAGAGGGTGGAGAGACCCAGTACTTC,CASSLEGGETQYF,NA,TRBV11-3,TRBJ2-5,NA
TGTGCCAGCGGGACAGCGTCTAACTATGGCTACACCTTC,CASGTASNYGYTF,TRBD1,TRBV6-5,TRBJ1-2,NA
TGTGCCAGCGCTACTTCCCAAGGGGGAGGGATCGATGAGCAGTTCTTC,CASATSQGGGIDEQFF,NA,TRBV9,TRBJ2-1,NA
TGTGCCAGCAGCCCGACAGGGCGGCAGTTTAGTGAGCAGTTCTTC,CASSPTGRQFSEQFF,TRBD1,TRBV7-6,TRBJ2-1,once
TGTGCCAGCAGCACACGGACTAGCGGGGGACCCGGGGAGCTGTTTTTT,CASSTRTSGGPGELFF,TRBD2,TRBV7-2,TRBJ2-2,NA